Listed below are T cell receptor beta chains from one sample, sequenced in a study of CD8+ T cells in alopecia areata. Assay: immunoSEQ multiplex PCR; the TCRdb copy retains only in-frame clones and omits some. The table shows about 220,000 clones, with under 60% occurring only once. The source material was CD4+ T cells sorted from blood, sampled at week 4, from a patient treated with tofacitinib. The receptors come from a human donor with alopecia areata. The CDR3 runs from the conserved cysteine through the conserved F or W. The D gene is left open where the match is weak. The size field is filled for only some rows; it gives once, few, many or a size class.

clone_size j_call d_call v_call cdr3_aa cdr3_nt
. TRBJ2-1 . TRBV7-8 CASSSSLVFNEQFF TGTGCCAGCAGCTCCTCTTTAGTATTCAATGAGCAGTTCTTC
. TRBJ2-3 . TRBV29-1 CSVEDRRDTQYF TGCAGCGTTGAAGATCGGAGAGATACGCAGTATTTT
. TRBJ2-7 TRBD1 TRBV2 CASRGDRGEQYF TGTGCCAGCAGAGGGGACAGGGGCGAGCAGTACTTC
. TRBJ2-7 TRBD2 TRBV5-1 CASKRDGNYEQYF TGCGCCAGTAAGCGGGACGGCAACTACGAGCAGTACTTC
. TRBJ1-6 TRBD1 TRBV7-2 CASSLGGTAYNSPLHF TGTGCCAGCAGCTTAGGAGGGACAGCTTATAATTCACCCCTCCACTTT
. TRBJ2-2 TRBD1 TRBV29-1 CSARQGANTGELFF TGCAGCGCCAGACAGGGGGCGAACACCGGGGAGCTGTTTTTT
. TRBJ1-3 . TRBV5-1 CASSLEKSGNTIYF TGCGCCAGCAGCTTGGAGAAGTCTGGAAACACCATATATTTT
. TRBJ1-2 TRBD1 TRBV29-1 CSVEGGTGNYGYTF TGCAGCGTTGAAGGCGGGACAGGGAACTATGGCTACACCTTC
. TRBJ1-5 . TRBV29-1 CSVDLGGGQPQHF TGCAGCGTTGATTTGGGGGGAGGTCAGCCCCAGCATTTT
once TRBJ2-3 . TRBV6-6 CASSYSGKAQYF TGTGCCAGCAGTTACTCGGGTAAAGCGCAGTATTTT
. TRBJ2-3 . TRBV29-1 CSVEEGNEGDTQYF TGCAGCGTTGAAGAGGGGAATGAGGGAGATACGCAGTATTTT
. TRBJ2-5 TRBD2 TRBV12-5 CASGKTSGETQYF TGTGCTAGTGGAAAGACTAGCGGAGAGACCCAGTACTTC
. TRBJ2-6 . TRBV13 CASSLMLSGANVLTF TGTGCCAGCAGCCTCATGCTCTCTGGGGCCAACGTCCTGACTTTC
. TRBJ2-3 TRBD1 TRBV7-2 CASRKGQYTDTQYF TGTGCCAGCAGAAAGGGACAGTACACAGATACGCAGTATTTT
. TRBJ2-7 TRBD2 TRBV29-1 CSVKGSGSTYEQYF TGCAGCGTGAAAGGGAGCGGGAGCACCTACGAGCAGTACTTC
. TRBJ2-7 . TRBV11-2 CASSASLQGSSYEQYF TGTGCCAGCAGCGCGAGCTTACAGGGTTCCTCCTACGAGCAGTACTTC
. TRBJ2-2 TRBD2 TRBV9 CASSAQPGGTTYTGELFF TGTGCCAGCAGCGCACAACCTGGAGGGACTACCTACACCGGGGAGCTGTTTTTT
. TRBJ1-2 . TRBV7-9 CASSEKGGGYTF TGTGCCAGCAGCGAAAAGGGGGGAGGCTACACCTTC
many TRBJ1-1 . TRBV27 CASSLSRKTEAFF TGTGCCAGCAGTTTATCGAGGAAGACTGAAGCTTTCTTT
. TRBJ2-7 . TRBV14 CASSQVPGYEQYF TGTGCCAGCAGCCAAGTTCCAGGGTACGAGCAGTACTTC
. TRBJ1-1 TRBD1 TRBV4-1 CASSQDKGQGARVEAFF TGCGCCAGCAGCCAAGATAAGGGACAGGGGGCGCGGGTTGAAGCTTTCTTT
. TRBJ1-1 . TRBV28 CASSNGPMNTEAFF TGTGCCAGTTCAAACGGCCCCATGAACACTGAAGCTTTCTTT
. TRBJ1-1 . TRBV29-1 CSVERTDEAFF TGCAGCGTGGAAAGGACAGACGAAGCTTTCTTT
. TRBJ1-1 TRBD1 TRBV30 CAWSLGTGMVITEAFF TGTGCCTGGAGTCTCGGGACAGGGATGGTGATCACTGAAGCTTTCTTT
few TRBJ1-5 TRBD1 TRBV23-1 CASSPPPGQGALRHQPQHF TGCGCCAGCAGTCCACCACCGGGACAGGGGGCGCTGAGGCATCAGCCCCAGCATTTT
. TRBJ1-4 . TRBV4-3 CASSPGVLDGNEKLFF TGCGCCAGCAGCCCAGGAGTTCTAGACGGGAATGAAAAACTGTTTTTT
. TRBJ2-3 . TRBV29-1 CSVVQGSSTDTQYF TGCAGCGTCGTTCAGGGATCCTCCACAGATACGCAGTATTTT
. TRBJ1-1 . TRBV9 CASSVTGRTEAFF TGTGCCAGCAGCGTAACAGGGAGAACTGAAGCTTTCTTT
. TRBJ2-2 . TRBV14 CASSPNLNTGELFF TGTGCCAGCAGCCCAAACCTGAACACCGGGGAGCTGTTTTTT
. TRBJ2-1 . TRBV30 CAWSVLLQSDEQFF TGTGCCTGGAGTGTACTGCTCCAGAGCGATGAGCAGTTCTTC
once TRBJ1-6 . TRBV4-3 CASSQDDGRGFSPLHF TGCGCCAGCAGCCAAGATGATGGCAGGGGCTTCTCACCCCTCCACTTT
. TRBJ1-1 TRBD1 TRBV2 CASSTDRDEAFF TGTGCCAGCAGTACCGACAGGGATGAAGCTTTCTTT
many TRBJ2-3 TRBD2 TRBV7-2 CASSWRSGGYGTDTQYF TGTGCCAGCAGCTGGCGGAGCGGGGGGTACGGCACAGATACGCAGTATTTT
. TRBJ1-1 . TRBV29-1 CSGETGIGMNTEAFF TGCAGCGGTGAAACAGGGATTGGGATGAACACTGAAGCTTTCTTT
many TRBJ2-1 . TRBV9 CASSGMDSRLDEQFF TGTGCCAGCAGCGGGATGGACAGCCGTTTAGATGAGCAGTTCTTC
. TRBJ2-3 . TRBV30 CAWSVRTVTQYF TGTGCCTGGAGTGTCCGGACGGTTACGCAGTATTTT
. TRBJ1-2 TRBD1 TRBV6-1 CASSEGGTGYGYTF TGTGCCAGCAGTGAAGGCGGGACAGGCTATGGCTACACCTTC
. TRBJ1-1 . TRBV6-6 CATKETEAFF TGTGCCACAAAAGAGACTGAAGCTTTCTTT
. TRBJ2-7 TRBD2 TRBV2 CASSDSLGLAGSYEQYF TGTGCCAGCAGTGATAGCCTGGGACTAGCGGGCTCCTACGAGCAGTACTTC
few TRBJ1-1 . TRBV29-1 CSVVGIGRTEAFF TGCAGCGTTGTAGGGATAGGGAGGACTGAAGCTTTCTTT
. TRBJ2-7 . TRBV30 CARAEGDRYEQYF TGTGCCCGGGCGGAAGGGGATCGGTACGAGCAGTACTTC
. TRBJ2-7 TRBD2 TRBV27 CASSRGGFGYEQYF TGTGCCAGCAGTCGCGGGGGGTTCGGCTACGAGCAGTACTTC
few TRBJ1-2 . TRBV5-5 CASSWEPRNYGYTF TGTGCCAGCAGCTGGGAGCCGAGGAACTATGGCTACACCTTC
few TRBJ2-7 TRBD1 TRBV29-1 CSATGTGPHYEQYF TGCAGCGCTACCGGGACAGGACCACACTACGAGCAGTACTTC
. TRBJ2-2 . TRBV7-3 CASSAVPGELFF TGTGCCAGCAGTGCGGTTCCCGGGGAGCTGTTTTTT
. TRBJ2-5 TRBD2 TRBV19 CASTPAGLQETQYF TGTGCCAGTACCCCAGCGGGACTACAAGAGACCCAGTACTTC
. TRBJ1-2 . TRBV29-1 CSVEVIADGYTF TGCAGCGTTGAAGTAATCGCGGATGGCTACACCTTC
. TRBJ2-5 TRBD2 TRBV9 CASSVGLAGRLGETQYF TGTGCCAGCAGCGTAGGACTAGCGGGCCGCCTAGGAGAGACCCAGTACTTC
. TRBJ2-3 TRBD2 TRBV15 CATSRNQRGSTDTQYF TGTGCCACCAGCAGAAATCAGCGGGGAAGCACAGATACGCAGTATTTT
. TRBJ2-1 . TRBV25-1 CASRSARPPYNEQFF TGTGCCAGCAGGTCGGCCCGCCCCCCTTACAATGAGCAGTTCTTC
. TRBJ2-3 . TRBV27 CASSSAMADTQYF TGTGCCAGCAGTTCCGCAATGGCAGATACGCAGTATTTT
. TRBJ2-1 . TRBV6-1 CASSGLAASYNEQFF TGTGCCAGCAGTGGCCTAGCCGCATCCTACAATGAGCAGTTCTTC
. TRBJ1-1 . TRBV29-1 CSVGAGRNTEAFF TGCAGCGTTGGGGCAGGGCGGAACACTGAAGCTTTCTTT
. TRBJ2-5 TRBD1 TRBV29-1 CSARTGYVETQYF TGCAGCGCCCGGACAGGGTACGTGGAGACCCAGTACTTC
. TRBJ2-4 TRBD2 TRBV11-2 CASSLDPAGGTTKNIQYF TGTGCCAGCAGCTTAGACCCAGCGGGGGGAACAACCAAAAACATTCAGTACTTC
. TRBJ2-6 TRBD1 TRBV20-1 CSAPDRATLTF TGCAGTGCTCCGGACAGGGCAACTCTGACTTTC
few TRBJ2-3 TRBD2 TRBV5-4 CASSLAGAGGRTDTQYF TGTGCCAGCAGCTTGGCCGGAGCGGGGGGCAGAACAGATACGCAGTATTTT
. TRBJ2-5 TRBD2 TRBV5-1 CASNSGGEETQYF TGCGCCAGCAACAGCGGGGGGGAAGAGACCCAGTACTTC
. TRBJ2-3 TRBD2 TRBV29-1 CSVEGRGSSTDTQYF TGCAGCGTTGAAGGGCGGGGGTCTAGCACAGATACGCAGTATTTT